The clone carrying this T cell receptor (beta chain) was detected only a few times. Antigen: not known. The record originates from a study of cytomegalovirus exposure and HLA in healthy donors. Whole-study findings and limits: A later analysis appeared to link common viral pathogens to several of the most significant clusters.

Germline CDR1 reads MNHNY; CDR2 reads SVGAGI (reference sequence). This CDR3 comprises 14 residues. Trimming shortened V by 8 bases and J by 4 bases, and 14 bases separated the two germline ends. PCR primers comprised 60 Vbeta and 13 Jbeta primers. Profiled with immunoSEQ multiplex PCR; TCRdb holds only in-frame clones, not every one. Here the sample spans around 90,000 clones, roughly 85% being singletons. The receptor comes from a man aged 40-49 years in good health and CMV-seropositive. This chain connects TRBV6-6 to TRBJ1-4, with a tentative D call TRBD1 (5 bases). The material sequenced was PBMCs. The CDR3 is CASLPGPFNEKLFF. DNA for the CDR3: TGTGCCAGCTTGCCAGGGCCCTTTAATGAAAAACTGTTTTTT.